This T cell receptor beta chain originates from a study of blood T cell repertoires in COVID-19. Study background: PBMCs, B-cell-depleted T cells, or T cells provided the cDNA or gDNA that made up the material.

Germline V gives CDR1 SGHTA, CDR2 FQGNSA. V lost 2 bases, J lost 0 bases, and 11 bases lay in between. The CDR3 is made up of 16 amino acids. Study processing details: Cell counts per sample came from amplifying reference gene primers. TCRdb's copy holds only in-frame clones and misses some; the assay was immunoSEQ multiplex PCR. V, J and clone size reflect that table, while D and trimming were determined from the DNA. The sample lists under 200,000 clones; more than 85% were seen once. The sequenced sample consisted of peripheral blood. V and J are TRBV7-2 and TRBJ2-1; unclear D gene. This TCR came from a man in his fifties with acute or convalescent COVID-19. CDR3 nucleotides: TGTGCCAGCAGCTTAAGAGTCCCGAGCTCCTACAATGAGCAGTTCTTC. Translated: CASSLRVPSSYNEQFF. Variable domain in full (rest from reference TRBV7-2 and TRBJ2-1): GAGVSQSPSNKVTEKGKDVELRCDPISGHTALYWYRQSLGQGLEFLIYFQGNSAPDKSGLPSDRFSAERTGGSVSTLTIQRTQQEDSAVYLCASSLRVPSSYNEQFFGPGTRLTVL.